The 11 T cell receptor beta chains below were found in one sample sequenced in a study of blood T cells in healthy people across ages. A J-beta primer mix and a sample-barcoded 5' primer were used in a second PCR of roughly 6 to 12 cycles. TCRdb redid the calling of the 5' RACE reads with MiXCR, one entry per CDR3 protein. The top ten hold about 20% of the sample, which has about 1 million distinct CDR3 sequences, 35% to 50% seen once. Sample: blood. Receptors originate from a woman in her fifties or sixties in good health.

Only one count was recorded for this clonotype. The chain's CDR3 is CASRPETGSPGEQFF. CDR3 DNA: TGTGCCAGCAGGCCCGAAACAGGGTCTCCAGGGGAGCAGTTCTTC. The chain joins TRBV5-4 to TRBJ2-1; D possibly corresponds to TRBD1 (6 bases). Trimming left V 5 bases short and J 10 bases short, with 22 bases between. Germline CDR1 and CDR2: SGHNT and YYREEE (reference sequence). The length of the CDR3 is 15 residues.

The rearrangement uses TRBV18 and TRBJ2-3; D perhaps matches TRBD2 (5 bases). The CDR3 consists of 12 residues. V gave up 5 bases and J gave up 5 bases, with 8 bases separating them. CDR1 is KGHSH, CDR2 LQKENI, per germline. DNA of the CDR3: TGTGCCAGCTCAGAACGGGGAGATACGCAGTATTTT. Encoded protein: CASSERGDTQYF.

V usage is TRBV5-1 and J usage is TRBJ2-7; D unresolved. Germline assignment: CDR1 SGHRS and CDR2 YFSETQ. This CDR3 has 12 amino acids. Trimming cost V 1 base and J 6 bases, with 8 bases left between them. In DNA form, the CDR3 reads TGCGCCAGCAGCTTGTCCCGGGTCGAGCAGTACTTC. This gives the protein CASSLSRVEQYF. The variable domain in full, completed from reference TRBV5-1 and TRBJ2-7, reads KAGVTQTPRYLIKTRGQQVTLSCSPISGHRSVSWYQQTPGQGLQFLFEYFSETQRNKGNFPGRFSGRQFSNSRSEMNVSTLELGDSALYLCASSLSRVEQYFGPGTRLTVT.

In this sample, this clonotype turned up a few times. The gene calls are TRBV9 and TRBJ2-7; 9 bases match TRBD2. The CDR3 runs to 15 residues. The V segment lost 0 bases and the J segment 4 bases; nucleotides outside the gene matches: 5. The germline gives CDR1 SGDLS, CDR2 YYNGEE. CDR3 coding DNA: TGTGCCAGCAGCGTAGGACCAGCGGGAGGATACGAGCAGTACTTC. Its translation: CASSVGPAGGYEQYF.

The V gene is TRBV29-1, the J gene TRBJ1-5; maybe TRBD1 (6 bases). There are 12 residues in the CDR3. Deletions cut 8 bases from V and 6 bases from J, with 14 bases between. Germline V gene data show CDR1 as SQVTM and CDR2 as ANQGSEA. This CDR3 is CSIAGDGQPQHF. Written as DNA, the CDR3 is TGCAGCATTGCAGGGGATGGTCAGCCCCAGCATTTT.

CDR3 sequence: CASSLTLWTGRTDTQYF. CDR3 nucleotide sequence: TGTGCCAGCAGCTTAACCCTATGGACAGGGAGGACAGATACGCAGTATTTT. The chain combines TRBV7-2 with TRBJ2-3, with 8 bases matching TRBD1. Trimming at V came to 2 bases and at J to 3 bases, leaving 10 bases not matched to a gene. Germline CDR1 reads SGHTA; CDR2 reads FQGNSA. This CDR3 spans 17 amino acids.

The genes are TRBV20-1 and TRBJ2-7; 9 nucleotides agree with TRBD2. The germline gives CDR1 DFQATT, CDR2 SNEGSKA (reference sequence). This CDR3 region has 14 residues. J lost 2 bases, V lost 5 bases, and 7 bases had no gene match. The CDR3 loop reads CSAWLAGSTYEQYF. The CDR3 coding sequence is TGCAGTGCTTGGCTAGCGGGATCTACCTACGAGCAGTACTTC.

DNA for the CDR3: TGCAGTGCTATCACCGGGACAGGGGGCGCGAGAACAGATACGCAGTATTTT. It codes for CSAITGTGGARTDTQYF. The V call is TRBV20-1, the J call TRBJ2-3; 12 positions match TRBD1. Germline V gene data show CDR1 as DFQATT and CDR2 as SNEGSKA (reference sequence). The CDR3 loop spans 17 amino acids. The junction had 11 bases not matched to a gene; V was cut back by 4 bases and J by 3 bases.

The CDR3, as DNA: TGCAGTGCTAGAGGACAAACGGCCAAAAACATTCAGTACTTC. This sequence encodes CSARGQTAKNIQYF. This chain links TRBV20-1 with TRBJ2-4; D is ambiguous. Trimming took 1 base from V and 1 from J, leaving 8 bases between them. The CDR3 runs 14 residues. Germline V lookup: CDR1 DFQATT, CDR2 SNEGSKA (reference sequence).

The chain couples TRBV29-1 to TRBJ2-7; TRBD1 matches 7 bases. The V and J ends lost 5 bases and 6 bases, in that order; junction bases with no gene match: 7. The CDR3 is 12 amino acids. Germline CDR1 is SQVTM and CDR2 is ANQGSEA. The CDR3 region is CSVYRRGSEQYF. The CDR3 DNA follows: TGCAGCGTTTACCGCAGGGGGTCCGAGCAGTACTTC.

About this clonotype: At one of its ends the junction is not consistent with the germline gene, which may arise from a read error. The V call is TRBV7-2, the J call TRBJ1-2; 8 bases match TRBD1. Germline values: CDR1 SGHTA, CDR2 FQGNSA. There are 14 residues in the CDR3. CDR3 DNA sequence: TGTGCCTGCAGCTTCCTCCGGACAGGGTCTGGCTACACCTTC. Its protein product is CACSFLRTGSGYTF.